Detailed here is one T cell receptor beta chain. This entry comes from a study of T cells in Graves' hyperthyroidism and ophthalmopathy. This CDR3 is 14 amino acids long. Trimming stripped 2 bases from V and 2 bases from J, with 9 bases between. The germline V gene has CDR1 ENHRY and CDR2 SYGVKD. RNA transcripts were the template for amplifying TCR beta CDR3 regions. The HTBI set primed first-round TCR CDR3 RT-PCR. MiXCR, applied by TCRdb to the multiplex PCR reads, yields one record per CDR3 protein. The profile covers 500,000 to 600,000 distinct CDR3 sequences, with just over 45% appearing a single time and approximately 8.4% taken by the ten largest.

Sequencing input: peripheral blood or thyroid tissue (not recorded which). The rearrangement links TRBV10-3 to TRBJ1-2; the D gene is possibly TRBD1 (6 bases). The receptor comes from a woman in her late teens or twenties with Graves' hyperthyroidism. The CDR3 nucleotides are TGTGCCATCAGTGAGCCGGGACAAAACTATGGCTACACCTTC. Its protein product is CAISEPGQNYGYTF.